This is a list of T cell receptor beta chains from one sample in a study of T cells in Graves' hyperthyroidism and ophthalmopathy. Each CDR3 protein is one row after TCRdb ran MiXCR on the multiplex PCR reads. The sample holds about 200,000 distinct CDR3 sequences, around 16% seen once. Sequencing was done on a sample of blood. The origin of the receptors is a middle-aged man with Graves' hyperthyroidism. The CDR3 runs from the conserved cysteine through the conserved F or W. The D gene is left open where the match is weak. Only some rows state a clone size, as once, few, many or a class for expanded clones.

TRBJ2-1 TRBD2 TRBV7-3 many CASSTGGGDEQFF TGTGCCAGCAGCACCGGGGGGGGCGATGAGCAGTTCTTC
TRBJ2-3 NA TRBV5-1 many CASSLQGGPDTQYF TGCGCCAGCAGCTTACAGGGAGGGCCAGATACGCAGTATTTT
TRBJ2-7 NA TRBV20-1 many CSARGYISYEQYF TGCAGTGCTAGAGGTTATATCTCCTACGAGCAGTACTTC
TRBJ2-7 NA TRBV4-3 few CASSQGLATYEQYF TGCGCCAGCAGCCAAGGACTGGCCACCTACGAGCAGTACTTC
TRBJ1-3 NA TRBV29-1 NA CSVQEGGSGNTIYF TGCAGCGTTCAGGAGGGTGGGTCTGGAAACACCATATATTTT
TRBJ2-1 TRBD1 TRBV7-2 NA CASSLGTGGVNNEQFF TGTGCCAGCAGCTTAGGGACAGGGGGCGTGAACAATGAGCAGTTCTTC
TRBJ2-1 TRBD2 TRBV6-4 few CASSPGTSYNEQFF TGTGCCAGCAGTCCCGGGACTAGCTACAATGAGCAGTTCTTC
TRBJ1-3 TRBD1 TRBV4-2 NA CASSLPGQGVSGNTIYF TGTGCCAGCAGCTTGCCAGGACAGGGGGTCTCTGGAAACACCATATATTTT
TRBJ2-7 TRBD2 TRBV20-1 many CSATGVILSGGLYEQYF TGCAGTGCTACGGGGGTGATACTAAGCGGGGGACTCTACGAGCAGTACTTC
TRBJ1-3 NA TRBV6-2/TRBV6-3 NA CASSRQAYSGNTIYF TGTGCCAGCAGTCGACAGGCGTACTCTGGAAACACCATATATTTT
TRBJ2-1 NA TRBV12-3/TRBV12-4 many CASSLTSPNEQFF TGTGCCAGCAGTTTAACCAGCCCCAATGAGCAGTTCTTC
TRBJ2-2 NA TRBV7-6 NA CASSLTGMVTGELFF TGTGCCAGCAGCTTAACAGGGATGGTGACCGGGGAGCTGTTTTTT
TRBJ2-2 NA TRBV28 NA CASWRGPNTGELFF TGTGCCAGCTGGAGGGGACCGAACACCGGGGAGCTGTTTTTT
TRBJ2-7 NA TRBV20-1 NA CSPRTRYEQYF TGCAGCCCCCGGACGAGGTACGAGCAGTACTTC
TRBJ2-5 NA TRBV27 many CASSLSGGAKGEETQYF TGTGCCAGCAGCTTATCGGGGGGCGCTAAGGGCGAAGAGACCCAGTACTTC
TRBJ2-3 NA TRBV2 many CASTRQKASTDTQYF TGTGCCAGCACCAGACAGAAGGCTAGCACAGATACGCAGTATTTT
TRBJ2-2 TRBD2 TRBV11-2 many CASSLLPSGGPGNTGELFF TGTGCCAGCAGCTTATTACCTAGCGGGGGGCCGGGGAACACCGGGGAGCTGTTTTTT
TRBJ2-3 TRBD2 TRBV6-2/TRBV6-3 few CASSWERGGLTDTQYF TGTGCCAGCAGTTGGGAGCGGGGGGGCCTGACAGATACGCAGTATTTT
TRBJ2-5 NA TRBV20-1 many CSARGQLQETQYF TGCAGCGCGCGCGGACAGTTACAAGAGACCCAGTACTTC
TRBJ1-4 TRBD1 TRBV30 many CAWTRGLGEKLFF TGTGCCTGGACCAGGGGGCTCGGGGAAAAACTGTTTTTT
TRBJ2-5 NA TRBV12-3/TRBV12-4 many CASLKGGRGGVETQYF TGTGCCAGCCTCAAGGGAGGCAGGGGCGGGGTGGAGACCCAGTACTTC
TRBJ2-1 TRBD2 TRBV6-2/TRBV6-3 many CASNPGGARSYNEQFF TGTGCCAGCAACCCCGGGGGGGCCCGCTCCTACAATGAGCAGTTCTTC
TRBJ2-5 TRBD2 TRBV9 few CASSVGQAGEKKETQYF TGTGCCAGCAGCGTAGGTCAAGCGGGGGAGAAGAAAGAGACCCAGTACTTC
TRBJ1-5 NA TRBV2 many CASRAYVSNQPQHF TGTGCCAGCAGGGCATACGTTAGCAATCAGCCCCAGCATTTT
TRBJ1-5 NA TRBV4-1 few CASSQDGGGRQPQHF TGCGCCAGCAGCCAAGATGGGGGGGGTCGTCAGCCCCAGCACTTT
TRBJ1-5 NA TRBV5-6 many CASSITGFGNQPQHF TGTGCCAGCAGCATCACAGGGTTTGGCAATCAGCCCCAGCATTTT
TRBJ2-1 TRBD1 TRBV7-9 many CASSSDRGGNEQFF TGTGCCAGCAGCTCTGACAGGGGGGGTAATGAGCAGTTCTTC
TRBJ2-3 NA TRBV20-1 many CSARDRTMSTDTQYF TGCAGTGCTAGAGATAGGACAATGAGCACAGATACGCAGTATTTT
TRBJ1-6 NA TRBV24-1 NA CATSAGTPNSPLHF TGTGCCACCAGTGCCGGGACCCCAAATTCACCCCTCCACTTT
TRBJ1-1 NA TRBV7-2 many CASTTLENTEAFF TGTGCCAGCACCACCCTAGAGAACACTGAAGCTTTCTTT
TRBJ2-3 TRBD2 TRBV28 NA CASTPAGVTDTQYF TGTGCCAGCACCCCCGCGGGGGTCACAGATACGCAGTATTTT
TRBJ2-1 TRBD1 TRBV20-1 few CSARAPRGRGLVNEQFF TGCAGTGCTAGAGCCCCCCGGGGCAGGGGGCTCGTCAATGAGCAGTTCTTC
TRBJ1-5 TRBD1 TRBV19 NA CASSIGTGTGLQPQHF TGTGCCAGTAGTATAGGGACCGGGACAGGGCTTCAGCCCCAGCATTTT
TRBJ1-6 NA TRBV5-6 NA CASSGRAFDNSPLHF TGTGCCAGCAGTGGGAGGGCTTTCGATAATTCACCCCTCCACTTT
TRBJ2-5 TRBD2 TRBV30 many CAWSGMGGETQYF TGTGCCTGGTCGGGGATGGGAGGGGAGACCCAGTACTTC
TRBJ2-7 TRBD1 TRBV5-1 many CASSLAGGQGYEQYF TGCGCCAGCAGCTTGGCCGGGGGACAGGGCTACGAGCAGTACTTC
TRBJ2-3 TRBD1 TRBV6-2/TRBV6-3 NA CASSPKGAGDTQYF TGTGCCAGCAGTCCCAAGGGGGCAGGAGATACGCAGTATTTT
TRBJ1-5 NA TRBV18 many CASSPRGHIQPQHF TGTGCCAGCTCACCACGCGGACACATCCAGCCCCAGCATTTT
TRBJ2-7 NA TRBV12-3/TRBV12-4 few CASSWGDSYEQYF TGTGCCAGCAGTTGGGGCGACTCCTACGAGCAGTACTTC
TRBJ1-2 TRBD1 TRBV5-5 NA CASSLGGQRHYGYTF TGTGCCAGCAGCTTGGGGGGACAGAGGCACTATGGCTACACCTTC
TRBJ1-3 NA TRBV6-5 few CASSYWAASGNTIYF TGTGCCAGCAGTTACTGGGCGGCCTCTGGAAACACCATATATTTT
TRBJ2-3 NA TRBV11-2 many CASSFRRARSSTDTQYF TGTGCCAGCAGTTTTAGGAGGGCCCGGTCAAGCACAGATACGCAGTATTTT
TRBJ2-3 NA TRBV7-3 few CASSSDRTDTQYF TGTGCCAGCAGCTCGGACCGCACAGATACGCAGTATTTT
TRBJ2-3 TRBD2 TRBV15 many CATSRDTLAGYSTDTQYF TGTGCCACCAGCAGAGATACCCTAGCGGGGTATAGCACAGATACGCAGTATTTT
TRBJ1-4 TRBD1 TRBV15 NA CATSRDLSGTGYRDKEKLFF TGTGCCACCAGCAGAGATCTATCCGGGACAGGCTATCGGGATAAAGAAAAACTGTTTTTT
TRBJ2-5 NA TRBV5-1 NA CASSLAVAVQETQYF TGCGCCAGCAGCTTGGCGGTGGCTGTCCAAGAGACCCAGTACTTC
TRBJ1-5 NA TRBV6-5 few CASSYSTGGQPQHF TGTGCCAGCAGTTACTCGACGGGGGGACAGCCCCAGCATTTT